The 17 T cell receptor beta chains listed next were all sequenced from one sample in a study of cytomegalovirus exposure and HLA in healthy donors. With 60 Vbeta and 13 Jbeta primers, the PCR was carried out. Only in-frame clones appear in the TCRdb table, and some are missing; sequencing was by immunoSEQ multiplex PCR. The table shows around 140,000 clones, with roughly 62% occurring only once. Sample: PBMCs. These receptors all stem from a male donor in good health and CMV-seronegative.

The V and J genes are TRBV15 and TRBJ1-5, with D possibly matching TRBD1 (5 bases). The CDR3 spans 15 residues. Germline V lookup: CDR1 LNHNV, CDR2 YYDKDF (reference sequence). V was pared by 1 base and J by 6 bases, with 13 bases between. The CDR3 protein is CATSRVGGVGQPQHF. Written as DNA, the CDR3 is TGTGCCACCAGCAGAGTGGGAGGGGTTGGTCAGCCCCAGCATTTT.

CDR3 residues: CASSQGEGNQPQHF. In nucleotides, the CDR3 is TGTGCCAGCAGCCAAGGGGAAGGCAATCAGCCCCAGCATTTT. This chain joins TRBV13 and TRBJ1-5, with D perhaps matching TRBD1 (5 bases). Germline assignment: CDR1 PRHDT and CDR2 FYEKMQ (reference sequence). The V and J ends lost 5 bases and 2 bases respectively, with 10 bases between them. The CDR3 length is 14 residues. The full variable domain, completed using reference TRBV13 and TRBJ1-5, is AAGVIQSPRHLIKEKRETATLKCYPIPRHDTVYWYQQGPGQDPQFLISFYEKMQSDKGSIPDRFSAQQFSDYHSELNMSSLELGDSALYFCASSQGEGNQPQHFGDGTRLSIL.

This clone was counted only a few times. The gene calls are TRBV7-8 and TRBJ2-2, with 7 bases aligning to TRBD1. This CDR3 has 16 amino acids. Trimming at V came to 5 bases and at J to 4 bases, leaving 10 bases not matched to a gene. CDR1 and CDR2 (germline): SGHVS, FQNEAQ. For the CDR3, the DNA is TGTGCCAGCAGCGCCGGCCACAGGGGCGGCACCGGGGAGCTGTTTTTT. Its protein product is CASSAGHRGGTGELFF.

This clone appeared once. This sequence joins TRBV9 and TRBJ2-1; 9 nucleotides agree with TRBD1. Germline V gene sequence: CDR1 SGDLS, CDR2 YYNGEE. The CDR3 extends over 17 amino acids. V gave up 3 bases and J gave up 8 bases; unmatched junction bases: 15. Written as DNA, the CDR3 is TGTGCCAGCAGCGAGAGGGGACAGGGACTTGGGGGGGATGAGCAGTTCTTC. It translates to CASSERGQGLGGDEQFF. The full variable domain, rest sourced from reference TRBV9 and TRBJ2-1, is DSGVTQTPKHLITATGQRVTLRCSPRSGDLSVYWYQQSLDQGLQFLIQYYNGEERAKGNILERFSAQQFPDLHSELNLSSLELGDSALYFCASSERGQGLGGDEQFFGPGTRLTVL.

The V call is TRBV2, the J call TRBJ1-1, with unresolved D. This CDR3 comprises 11 residues. Germline loops: CDR1 SNHLY, CDR2 FYNNEI. With 8 bases removed from V and 7 bases from J, the gap between germline ends came to 11 bases. DNA for the CDR3: TGTGCCAGCGCGAGGGAGCTTGAAGCTTTCTTT. Translating it yields CASARELEAFF.

This sequence joins TRBV5-1 and TRBJ1-1; 7 bases map to TRBD1. The CDR3 contains 15 residues. CDR1 and CDR2 (germline): SGHRS, YFSETQ. Trimming at V came to 3 bases and at J to 1 base, leaving 6 bases not matched to a gene. For the CDR3, the DNA is TGCGCCAGCAGCTCGGAGGGGGCGTCGAACACTGAAGCTTTCTTT. Translating gives CASSSEGASNTEAFF.

V is TRBV10-3 and J is TRBJ2-2; 10 bases line up with TRBD1. The CDR3 is 16 residues long. CDR1 ENHRY and CDR2 SYGVKD come from the germline V gene. V lost 6 bases and J lost 2; bases outside the gene matches: 6. CDR3 sequence reads: CAISLRDRGNTGELFF. DNA of the CDR3: TGTGCCATCAGCCTCCGGGACAGGGGTAACACCGGGGAGCTGTTTTTT.

This chain uses TRBV5-5 with TRBJ2-7; 8 nucleotides match TRBD1. The CDR3 is 14 residues long. With V trimmed by 2 bases and J by 2 bases, 3 bases remained unmatched. Germline CDR1 reads SGHKS; CDR2 reads YYEKEE (reference sequence). The CDR3 here is CASSLQTGAYEQYF. CDR3 coding DNA: TGTGCCAGCAGCTTACAGACAGGGGCCTACGAGCAGTACTTC.

This chain connects TRBV6-5 to TRBJ2-7; D not certain. The CDR3 totals 13 residues. Trimming cost V 6 bases and J 1 base, with 10 bases left between them. The V gene's germline CDR1 is MNHEY and CDR2 SVGAGI. The DNA of the CDR3 is TGTGCCAGCAGCTCCTGGGCTTCCTACGAGCAGTACTTC. It codes for CASSSWASYEQYF.

V gene TRBV5-4 combines with J gene TRBJ1-3; TRBD1 might be the D (5 bases). Trimming cost V 3 bases and J 5 bases, with 12 bases left between them. The CDR3 totals 14 residues. The germline CDR1 and CDR2 sequences are SGHNT and YYREEE (reference sequence). CDR3 nucleotides: TGTGCCAGCAGCTCAGCAGGGTCTAGAAACACCATATATTTT. It translates to CASSSAGSRNTIYF.

The chain joins TRBV7-3 to TRBJ1-1; D possibly corresponds to TRBD1 (5 bases). There are 12 residues in the CDR3. V lost 4 bases and J lost 11, with 14 bases in between. Germline V gives CDR1 SGHTA, CDR2 FQGTGA. The CDR3 nucleotides read TGTGCCAGCAGCTCTACCGGGGGGGAGGCTTTCTTT. Amino acids: CASSSTGGEAFF.

This chain uses TRBV7-9 with TRBJ2-7, with D possibly matching TRBD1 (5 bases). The CDR3 extends over 14 amino acids. V was pared by 2 bases and J by 3 bases, with 11 bases between. Germline CDR1 and CDR2: SEHNR and FQNEAQ (reference sequence). Written as DNA, the CDR3 is TGTGCCAGCAGCTTACAGGGAAAGAACTACGAGCAGTACTTC. This encodes CASSLQGKNYEQYF.

The CDR3 spells CATSLEGNQPQHF. The CDR3 DNA is TGTGCCACCAGTCTTGAGGGCAATCAGCCCCAGCATTTT. The chain uses TRBV15 and TRBJ1-5; D not resolved. CDR1 is LNHNV and CDR2 is YYDKDF in the germline V gene (reference sequence). Trimming removed 6 bases at V and 2 bases at J, with 8 bases between. There are 13 residues in the CDR3.

The chain couples TRBV28 to TRBJ2-4; TRBD1 agrees at 7 bases. The CDR3 contains 16 residues. Germline CDR1 is MDHEN and CDR2 is SYDVKM. V shed 8 bases, J shed 0 bases, and the junction held 10 bases outside the gene matches. The CDR3 DNA reads TGTGCCAGCGGTCGGGAAAGGGGGCTAGCCAAAAACATTCAGTACTTC. Translation: CASGRERGLAKNIQYF.

This chain connects TRBV28 to TRBJ2-5; possible D gene TRBD2, 7 bases. V was pared by 3 bases and J by 2 bases, with 19 bases between. The CDR3 runs 17 residues. The germline gives CDR1 MDHEN, CDR2 SYDVKM. The CDR3 sequence: CASSFSLGGPGQETQYF. CDR3 DNA: TGTGCCAGCAGTTTCTCTTTGGGGGGGCCGGGACAAGAGACCCAGTACTTC.

The chain carries TRBV19 and TRBJ1-2; 9 nucleotides match TRBD1. Germline V gives CDR1 LNHDA, CDR2 SQIVND (reference sequence). The CDR3 is made up of 16 amino acids. V dropped 1 base and J dropped 6; count of bases not matched to a gene: 9. The CDR3 bases are TGTGCCAGTAGTATAGCTGGGACAGGGTTCAAGGATGGCTACACCTTC. Residues: CASSIAGTGFKDGYTF.

The chain has TRBV28 and TRBJ2-1, with a possible D match to TRBD1 (6 bases). V was pared by 3 bases and J by 10 bases, with 19 bases between. CDR1 and CDR2 from the germline V gene are MDHEN and SYDVKM. This CDR3 is 15 amino acids long. Written as DNA, the CDR3 is TGTGCCAGCAGTTTTACCGATCCAACCGGGACAGAGCAGTTCTTC. This codes for CASSFTDPTGTEQFF. Looking up the rest from reference TRBV28 and TRBJ2-1 gives the full variable domain: DVKVTQSSRYLVKRTGEKVFLECVQDMDHENMFWYRQDPGLGLRLIYFSYDVKMKEKGDIPEGYSVSREKKERFSLILESASTNQTSMYLCASSFTDPTGTEQFFGPGTRLTVL.